The 21 T cell receptor beta chains below all came from one sample that was sequenced in a study of early T cells in non-severe SARS-CoV-2 infection. TCRdb passed the 5' RACE reads through MiXCR, listing each CDR3 protein once. Of about 22,000 distinct CDR3 sequences in the sample, roughly 4% were seen once. The specimen sequenced was whole blood. The origin of the receptors is an adult who was a healthcare worker with PCR-confirmed SARS-CoV-2 infection or an uninfected control (not recorded which).

This clonotype was seen many times. The chain couples TRBV30 to TRBJ1-1; D remains unclear. V shed 4 bases and J shed 3 bases, with 12 bases lying between them. CDR3 length: 13 residues. CDR1 GTSNPN and CDR2 SVGIG come from the germline V gene (reference sequence). CDR3 DNA: TGTGCCTGGACGAGGCAGGCTCACACTGAAGCTTTCTTT. This codes for CAWTRQAHTEAFF.

Many counts were recorded for this clonotype. The V and J genes are TRBV6-1 and TRBJ1-2, with D possibly matching TRBD1 (5 bases). Trimming took 7 bases from V and 2 from J, leaving 11 bases between them. The CDR3 totals 13 residues. Germline CDR1 reads MNHNS; CDR2 reads SASEGT. The CDR3 DNA follows: TGTGCCAGCATGAAGGACACAAACTATGGCTACACCTTC. It is translated as CASMKDTNYGYTF.

This clonotype is medium-sized in the sample. This sequence joins TRBV6-5 and TRBJ1-5, with 9 positions matching TRBD1. Germline V lookup: CDR1 MNHEY, CDR2 SVGAGI. The V and J ends lost 6 bases and 6 bases, in that order; junction bases with no gene match: 6. The CDR3 contains 14 residues. The CDR3 spells CASRGTGTGQPQHF. As DNA, the CDR3 is TGTGCCAGCAGGGGGACAGGGACCGGTCAGCCCCAGCATTTT.

This clonotype came up many times. The genes are TRBV30 and TRBJ1-2; the D is unclear. The CDR3 loop spans 15 amino acids. Germline assignment: CDR1 GTSNPN and CDR2 SVGIG (reference sequence). V lost 1 base, J lost 0 bases, and 12 bases lay in between. The CDR3: CAWSEPRKANYGYTF. The CDR3 nucleotides read TGTGCCTGGAGTGAACCACGGAAAGCTAACTATGGCTACACCTTC.

This rearrangement joins TRBV4-3 to TRBJ1-1, with a tentative D call TRBD1 (5 bases). This CDR3 region has 14 residues. V gave up 1 base and J gave up 14 bases, with 20 bases separating them. The germline V gene has CDR1 LGHNA and CDR2 YSLEER. The CDR3 DNA follows: TGCGCCAGCAGCCAAGTGGGCAGGGCGCCCGCCGGGTTCTTT. Translated, it gives CASSQVGRAPAGFF.

This clonotype was seen a handful of times. V and J are TRBV7-3 and TRBJ1-1; D unresolved. CDR1 SGHTA and CDR2 FQGTGA come from the germline V gene. This CDR3 region has 14 residues. The V and J ends lost 3 bases and 0 bases respectively, with 8 bases between them. The CDR3 sequence is CASSLSNMNTEAFF. CDR3 nucleotide sequence: TGTGCCAGCAGCTTGAGCAACATGAACACTGAAGCTTTCTTT. Using reference TRBV7-3 and TRBJ1-1 for the parts outside the CDR3, the full variable domain is GAGVSQTPSNKVTEKGKYVELRCDPISGHTALYWYRQSLGQGPEFLIYFQGTGAADDSGLPNDRFFAVRPEGSVSTLKIQRTERGDSAVYLCASSLSNMNTEAFFGQGTRLTVV.

This clonotype was recorded many times. The chain combines TRBV5-1 with TRBJ1-2; D is possibly TRBD1 (5 bases). Germline V CDR1 and CDR2: SGHRS, YFSETQ. V lost 2 bases, J lost 10 bases, and 24 bases lay in between. CDR3 size: 16 residues. This CDR3 reads CASSLKVRDGRVNYTF. As DNA, the CDR3 is TGCGCCAGCAGCTTAAAGGTTAGGGACGGACGAGTCAACTACACCTTC.

This clonotype was seen a few times. The chain links TRBV20-1 to TRBJ1-2, with D possibly matching TRBD1 (5 bases). The germline V and J ends were trimmed by 5 bases and 0 bases, with 13 bases remaining between them. This CDR3 has 14 residues. The V gene's germline CDR1 is DFQATT and CDR2 SNEGSKA (reference sequence). CDR3 amino acids: CSAVQEFANYGYTF. The CDR3 DNA sequence: TGCAGTGCTGTACAGGAATTTGCTAACTATGGCTACACCTTC.

This clonotype was found many times. CDR3 nucleotides: TGTGCCAGCAAAAGGCTCAGGGGGAGCCCCTACGAGCAGTACTTC. Translated, it gives CASKRLRGSPYEQYF. V gene TRBV2 combines with J gene TRBJ2-7, with 7 bases matching TRBD1. Germline CDR1 SNHLY, CDR2 FYNNEI. The CDR3 runs to 15 residues. V trimming: 7 bases; J trimming: 2 bases; junction bases outside the gene matches: 11.

This clonotype was recorded a few times. The chain recombines TRBV7-2 with TRBJ2-5; D is perhaps TRBD2 (7 bases). Germline-derived CDR1 and CDR2 are SGHTA and FQGNSA. This CDR3 contains 15 residues. Trimming stripped 0 bases from V and 4 bases from J, with 12 bases between. DNA of the CDR3: TGTGCCAGCAGCTTAGCGGCGGGGGCTGGAGAGACCCAGTACTTC. It specifies CASSLAAGAGETQYF. Full variable domain (rest looked up from reference TRBV7-2 and TRBJ2-5): GAGVSQSPSNKVTEKGKDVELRCDPISGHTALYWYRQSLGQGLEFLIYFQGNSAPDKSGLPSDRFSAERTGGSVSTLTIQRTQQEDSAVYLCASSLAAGAGETQYFGPGTRLLVL.

In this sample, this clonotype turned up a few times. This chain uses TRBV7-3 with TRBJ2-1; 7 bases are a match to TRBD2. V lost 3 bases, J lost 2 bases, and 4 bases stayed unmatched. From germline, CDR1 is SGHTA and CDR2 FQGTGA. The CDR3 consists of 15 residues. The chain's CDR3 is CASSFSGATYNEQFF. CDR3 in DNA: TGTGCCAGCAGCTTCAGCGGGGCAACCTACAATGAGCAGTTCTTC.

This clonotype has a handful of counts. The chain employs TRBV12-3 or TRBV12-4 and TRBJ1-1, with D perhaps matching TRBD1 (5 bases). Between the trimmed V and J ends, which lost 3 bases and 0 bases, there was a span of 8 bases. CDR3 length: 14 amino acids. The CDR3 nucleotides read TGTGCCAGCAGTTTCCGCAGGGTGAACACTGAAGCTTTCTTT. It yields the protein CASSFRRVNTEAFF.

Ten or more counts support this clonotype. The genes are TRBV30 and TRBJ1-2, with D tentatively TRBD1 (6 bases). Germline-derived CDR1 and CDR2 are GTSNPN and SVGIG (reference sequence). The germline V and J ends were trimmed by 4 bases and 5 bases, with 14 bases remaining between them. The CDR3 is 13 residues long. The CDR3 protein is CAWNQGIRYGYTF. DNA for the CDR3: TGTGCCTGGAATCAGGGGATCCGGTATGGCTACACCTTC.

This clonotype was observed at least ten times. The CDR3 protein is CASSFDGRGVYGYTF. The DNA of the CDR3 is TGTGCCAGCAGCTTCGACGGCCGGGGAGTCTATGGCTACACCTTC. The chain uses TRBV11-2 and TRBJ1-2; D is unclear. Trimming cost V 3 bases and J 4 bases, with 15 bases left between them. Germline CDR1 and CDR2: SGHAT and FQNNGV. The CDR3 spans 15 residues.

This clonotype is judged medium-sized. The chain joins TRBV11-2 to TRBJ2-1; possibly TRBD1 for D (5 bases). The CDR3 is made up of 13 amino acids. The germline V gene has CDR1 SGHAT and CDR2 FQNNGV. V was cut by 3 bases and J by 7 bases, with 10 bases left in between. The CDR3 region has the DNA TGTGCCAGCAGCTTCATAGGGGCGAATGAGCAGTTCTTC. It encodes CASSFIGANEQFF.

This clonotype is medium-sized by share. The chain is built from TRBV9 and TRBJ2-3; D is possibly TRBD2 (7 bases). This CDR3 is built from 15 residues. In germline, CDR1 is SGDLS, CDR2 YYNGEE. V shed 5 bases and J shed 1 base, with 14 bases lying between them. The chain's CDR3 is CASRPIGGRTDTQYF. The CDR3 DNA reads TGTGCCAGCAGACCAATCGGGGGGCGCACAGATACGCAGTATTTT. The full variable domain, in which reference TRBV9 and TRBJ2-3 provide the parts outside the CDR3, is DSGVTQTPKHLITATGQRVTLRCSPRSGDLSVYWYQQSLDQGLQFLIQYYNGEERAKGNILERFSAQQFPDLHSELNLSSLELGDSALYFCASRPIGGRTDTQYFGPGTRLTVL.

This clonotype appeared many times. The chain uses TRBV9 and TRBJ2-1; weak D call: TRBD1 (6 bases). The CDR3 length is 16 residues. Trimming took off 0 bases at V and 3 bases at J, with 13 bases between the two ends. The germline gives CDR1 SGDLS, CDR2 YYNGEE. The CDR3 loop reads CASSVAGDADYNEQFF. CDR3 coding DNA: TGTGCCAGCAGCGTAGCAGGGGATGCTGACTACAATGAGCAGTTCTTC.

This CDR3 is CASSYGTANTEAFF. The CDR3 region has the DNA TGCGCCAGCAGTTACGGGACAGCGAACACTGAAGCTTTCTTT. This sequence joins TRBV10-1 and TRBJ1-1; 7 nucleotides match TRBD1. The CDR3 runs 14 residues. Germline-derived CDR1 and CDR2 are WNHNN and SYGVQD (reference sequence). After removal of 5 bases from V and 1 base from J, the junction contained 4 bases not matched to a gene.

This clonotype was counted at least ten times. V and J are TRBV28 and TRBJ2-1; 10 bases are shared with TRBD1. This CDR3 has 15 residues. Unmatched junction bases numbered 7, after V lost 5 bases and J lost 6 bases. CDR1 MDHEN and CDR2 SYDVKM come from the germline V gene. The CDR3 loop reads CASSRGDRGANEQFF. The DNA for the CDR3 is TGTGCCAGCAGTCGAGGGGACAGGGGAGCCAATGAGCAGTTCTTC. The full variable domain, in which reference TRBV28 and TRBJ2-1 provide the parts outside the CDR3, is DVKVTQSSRYLVKRTGEKVFLECVQDMDHENMFWYRQDPGLGLRLIYFSYDVKMKEKGDIPEGYSVSREKKERFSLILESASTNQTSMYLCASSRGDRGANEQFFGPGTRLTVL.

In the case of this clonotype: Its ends do not fully match the called genes, so a read error is possible. V gene TRBV11-2 combines with J gene TRBJ2-4, with 11 bases matching TRBD2. CDR1 SGHAT and CDR2 FQNNGV come from the germline V gene. The CDR3 runs to 15 residues. Here the CDR3 DNA reads TGTGTCAGCAGCCCCCCCGGACTAGCGGGAAACATTCAGTACTTC. This sequence encodes CVSSPPGLAGNIQYF.

The sample holds many counts of this clonotype. The chain recombines TRBV4-1 with TRBJ2-7; no firm D call. Germline-derived CDR1 and CDR2 are MGHRA and YSYEKL. The CDR3 sequence is 14 residues long. The germline V and J ends were trimmed by 0 bases and 1 base, with 7 bases remaining between them. The CDR3 sequence is CASSQEPGSYEQYF. CDR3 in DNA: TGCGCCAGCAGCCAAGAACCCGGTTCCTACGAGCAGTACTTC.